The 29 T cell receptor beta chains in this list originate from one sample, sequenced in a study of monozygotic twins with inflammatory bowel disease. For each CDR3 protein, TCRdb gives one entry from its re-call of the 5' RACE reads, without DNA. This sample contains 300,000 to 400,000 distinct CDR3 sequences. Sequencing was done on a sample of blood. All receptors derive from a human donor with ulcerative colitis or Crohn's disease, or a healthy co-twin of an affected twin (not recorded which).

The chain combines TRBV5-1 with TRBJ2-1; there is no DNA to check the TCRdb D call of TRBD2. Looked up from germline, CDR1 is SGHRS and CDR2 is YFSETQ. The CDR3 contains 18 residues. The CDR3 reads CASSLTGLAGVTYNEQFF.

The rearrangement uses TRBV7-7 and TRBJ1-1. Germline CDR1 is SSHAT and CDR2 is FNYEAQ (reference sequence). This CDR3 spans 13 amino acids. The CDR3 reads CASSFSKNTEAFF.

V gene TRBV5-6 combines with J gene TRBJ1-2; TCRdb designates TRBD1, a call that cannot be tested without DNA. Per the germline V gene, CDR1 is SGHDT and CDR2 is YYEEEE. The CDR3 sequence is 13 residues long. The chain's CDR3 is CASSLRQGDGYTF.

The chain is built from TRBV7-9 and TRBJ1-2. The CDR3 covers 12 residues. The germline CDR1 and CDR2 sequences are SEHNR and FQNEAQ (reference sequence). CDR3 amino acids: CASYNLGQGYTF.

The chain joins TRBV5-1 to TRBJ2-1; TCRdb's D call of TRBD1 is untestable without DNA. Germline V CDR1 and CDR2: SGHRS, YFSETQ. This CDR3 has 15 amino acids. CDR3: CASSVPGQPTGEQFF.

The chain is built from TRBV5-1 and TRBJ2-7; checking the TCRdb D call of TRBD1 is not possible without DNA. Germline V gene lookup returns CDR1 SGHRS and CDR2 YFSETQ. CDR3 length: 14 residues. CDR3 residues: CASSEGANSYEQYF.

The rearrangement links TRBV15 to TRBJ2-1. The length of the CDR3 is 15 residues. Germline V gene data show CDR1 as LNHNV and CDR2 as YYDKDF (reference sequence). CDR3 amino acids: CATSRIPRGAGEQFF.

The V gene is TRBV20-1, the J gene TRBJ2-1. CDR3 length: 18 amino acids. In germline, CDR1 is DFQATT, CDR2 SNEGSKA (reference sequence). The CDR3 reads CSANAIGRWGSSYNEQFF.

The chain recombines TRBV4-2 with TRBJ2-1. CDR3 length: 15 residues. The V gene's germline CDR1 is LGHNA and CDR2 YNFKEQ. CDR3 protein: CASSQAALVSNEQFF.

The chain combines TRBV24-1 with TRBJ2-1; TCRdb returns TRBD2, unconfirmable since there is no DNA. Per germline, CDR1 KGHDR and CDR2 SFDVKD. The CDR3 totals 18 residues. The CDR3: CATSDRDRTSGGYNEQFF.

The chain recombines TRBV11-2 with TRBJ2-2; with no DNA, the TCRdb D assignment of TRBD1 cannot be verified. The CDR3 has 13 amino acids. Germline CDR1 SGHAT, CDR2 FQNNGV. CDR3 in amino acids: CASSRDPTGELFF.

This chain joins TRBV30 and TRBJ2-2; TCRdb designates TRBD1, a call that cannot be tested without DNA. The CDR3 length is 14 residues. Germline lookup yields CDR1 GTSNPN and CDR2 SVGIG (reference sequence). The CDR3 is CAWAPDSSTGELFF.

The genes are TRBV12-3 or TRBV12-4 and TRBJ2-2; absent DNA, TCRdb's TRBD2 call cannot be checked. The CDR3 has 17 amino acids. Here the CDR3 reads CASSFWTSGSRAGELFF.

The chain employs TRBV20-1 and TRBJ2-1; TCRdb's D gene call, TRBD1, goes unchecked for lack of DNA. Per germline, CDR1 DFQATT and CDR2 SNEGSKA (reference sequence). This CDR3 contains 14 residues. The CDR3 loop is CSATRDPRRNEQFF.

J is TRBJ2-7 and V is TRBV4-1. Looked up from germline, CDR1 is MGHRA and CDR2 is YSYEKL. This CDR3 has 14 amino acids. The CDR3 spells CASSQMDSSYEQYF.

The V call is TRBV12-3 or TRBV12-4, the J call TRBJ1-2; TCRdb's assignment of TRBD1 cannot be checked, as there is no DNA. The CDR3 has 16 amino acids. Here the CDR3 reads CASSLGTGVGDYGYTF.

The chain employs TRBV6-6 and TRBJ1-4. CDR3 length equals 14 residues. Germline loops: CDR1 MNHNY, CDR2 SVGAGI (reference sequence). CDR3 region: CASSYSWVNEKLFF.

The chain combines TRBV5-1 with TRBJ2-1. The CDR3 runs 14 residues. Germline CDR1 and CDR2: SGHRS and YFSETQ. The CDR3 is CASSWGSGMNEQFF.

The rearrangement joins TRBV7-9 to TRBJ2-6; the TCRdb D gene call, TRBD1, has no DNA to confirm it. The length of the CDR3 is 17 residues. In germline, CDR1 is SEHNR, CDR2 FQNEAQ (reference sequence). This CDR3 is CASSPPTGFSGANVLTF.

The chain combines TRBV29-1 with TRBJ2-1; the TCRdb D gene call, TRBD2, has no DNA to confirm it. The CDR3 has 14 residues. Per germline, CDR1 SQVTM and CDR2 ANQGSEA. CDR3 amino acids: CSVEKGLTYNEQFF.

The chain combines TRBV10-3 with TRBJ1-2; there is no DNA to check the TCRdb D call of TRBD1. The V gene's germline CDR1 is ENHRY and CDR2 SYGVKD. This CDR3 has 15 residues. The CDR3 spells CAIRDLTNRMYGYTF.

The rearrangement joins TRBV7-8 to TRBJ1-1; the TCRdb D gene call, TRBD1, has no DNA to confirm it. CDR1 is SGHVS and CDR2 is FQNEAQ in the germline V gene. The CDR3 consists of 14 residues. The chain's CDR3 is CASSWQGASTEAFF.

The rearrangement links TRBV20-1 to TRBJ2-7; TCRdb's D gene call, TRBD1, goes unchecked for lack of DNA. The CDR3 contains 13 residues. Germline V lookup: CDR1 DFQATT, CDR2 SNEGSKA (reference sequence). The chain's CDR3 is CSAERRGRYEQYF.

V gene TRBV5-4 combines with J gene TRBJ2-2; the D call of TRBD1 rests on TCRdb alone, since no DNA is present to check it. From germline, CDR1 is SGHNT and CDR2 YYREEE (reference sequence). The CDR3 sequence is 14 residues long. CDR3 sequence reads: CASSGTGPTGELFF.

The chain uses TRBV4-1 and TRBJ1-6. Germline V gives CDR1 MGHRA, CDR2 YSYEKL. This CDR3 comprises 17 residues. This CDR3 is CASSQGRSYVRNSPLHF.

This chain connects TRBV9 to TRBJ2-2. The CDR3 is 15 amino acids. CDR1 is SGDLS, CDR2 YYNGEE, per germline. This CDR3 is CASSSRTANTGELFF.

The CDR3 loop is CASSYDSEEFF. This chain links TRBV6-5 with TRBJ2-1. The length of the CDR3 is 11 residues. Germline V CDR1 and CDR2: MNHEY, SVGAGI.

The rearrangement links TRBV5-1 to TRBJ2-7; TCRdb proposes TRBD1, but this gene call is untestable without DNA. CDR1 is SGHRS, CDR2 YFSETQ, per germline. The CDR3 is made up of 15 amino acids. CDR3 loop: CASSPRPLGAYEQYF.

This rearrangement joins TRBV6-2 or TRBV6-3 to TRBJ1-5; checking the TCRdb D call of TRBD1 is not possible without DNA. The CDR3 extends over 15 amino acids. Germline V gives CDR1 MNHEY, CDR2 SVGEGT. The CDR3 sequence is CASSWNDRSNQPQHF.